This TCR beta chain derives from a study of blood T cells in healthy people across ages. In this sample, this clonotype turned up a few times. Its target is unknown. The CDR3 runs to 19 residues. The V gene's germline CDR1 is SGHKS and CDR2 YYEKEE (reference sequence). Trimming cost V 4 bases and J 0 bases, with 20 bases left between them. It was with a sample-barcoded 5' primer and a J-beta primer mix that a second PCR of about 6 to 11 cycles was run. One entry per CDR3 protein, called by TCRdb with MiXCR from the 5' RACE reads. The table records about 640,000 distinct CDR3 sequences, 45% to 65% of them present only once. Findings and caveats of the study: It was not known whether donors were CMV positive (a possible confounder of expanded clonotype changes). Researchers judged that diversity estimates from one million T cells fell short of true values.

The V and J genes are TRBV5-5 and TRBJ2-6; weak D call: TRBD1 (6 bases). This receptor was taken from a man aged 60 to 75 in good health. The sequenced sample was blood. CDR3 DNA: TGTGCCAGCAGCACCTTCAACATGGGACAACTCTCTGGGGCCAACGTCCTGACTTTC. Amino acids: CASSTFNMGQLSGANVLTF.